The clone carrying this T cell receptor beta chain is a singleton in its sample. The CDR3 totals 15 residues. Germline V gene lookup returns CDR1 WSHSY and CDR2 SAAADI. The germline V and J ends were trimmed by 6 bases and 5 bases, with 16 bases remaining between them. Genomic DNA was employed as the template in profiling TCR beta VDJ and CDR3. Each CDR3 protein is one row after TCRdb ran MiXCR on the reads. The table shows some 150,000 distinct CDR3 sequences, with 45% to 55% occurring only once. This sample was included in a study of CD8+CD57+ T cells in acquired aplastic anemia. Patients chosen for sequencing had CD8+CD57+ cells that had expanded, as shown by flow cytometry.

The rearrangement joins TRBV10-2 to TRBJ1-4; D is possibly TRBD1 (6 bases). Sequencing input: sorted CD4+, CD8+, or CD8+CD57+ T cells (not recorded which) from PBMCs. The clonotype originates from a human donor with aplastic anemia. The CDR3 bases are TGCGCCAGCAGCCCCGTGGACAGCAGGAATGAAAAACTGTTTTTT. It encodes CASSPVDSRNEKLFF.